Shown below are 4 T cell receptor beta chains from a single sample sequenced in a study of T cell responses to AZD1222 COVID-19 vaccine. Assay: immunoSEQ multiplex PCR; the TCRdb copy retains only in-frame clones and omits some. The sample records some 80,000 clones, about 87% being singletons. The sequencing here drew on peripheral blood, taken on day 0 of AZD1222 vaccination. The origin of the receptors is an adult in good health.

The chain has TRBV2 and TRBJ2-5; 9 bases map to TRBD2. The germline CDR1 and CDR2 sequences are SNHLY and FYNNEI. Unmatched junction bases numbered 5, after V lost 6 bases and J lost 0 bases. The CDR3 totals 15 residues. CDR3 DNA sequence: TGTGCCAGCAGCCCTAGCGGGGTAAACCAAGAGACCCAGTACTTC. It yields the protein CASSPSGVNQETQYF.

V is TRBV15 and J is TRBJ2-7; D is unresolved. Germline CDR1 reads LNHNV; CDR2 reads YYDKDF (reference sequence). The V end lost 0 bases, the J end lost 5 bases, and 8 bases lay between the germline ends. There are 13 residues in the CDR3. In nucleotides, the CDR3 is TGTGCCACCAGCAGAGATATAGGCGACGAGCAGTACTTC. Translation gives CATSRDIGDEQYF.

This clone was counted once. The rearrangement uses TRBV5-6 and TRBJ1-6, with a weak D call TRBD1 (5 bases). The CDR3 contains 16 residues. V lost 0 bases to trimming and J lost 5 bases, with 12 bases between them. CDR1 and CDR2 (germline): SGHDT, YYEEEE. The CDR3 sequence: CASSLVGGVDNSPLHF. In DNA, the CDR3 is TGTGCCAGCAGCTTGGTGGGGGGAGTTGATAATTCACCCCTCCACTTT.

This clone was counted between two and nine times. This chain joins TRBV5-1 and TRBJ2-3; 7 positions match TRBD1. CDR1 and CDR2 from the germline V gene are SGHRS and YFSETQ. The V segment lost 8 bases and the J segment 1 base; nucleotides outside the gene matches: 13. The CDR3 is 16 amino acids. CDR3 region: CASRGQYLQRTDTQYF. CDR3 nucleotide sequence: TGCGCCAGTAGGGGGCAATACCTACAACGCACAGATACGCAGTATTTT.